Detailed here is one TCR beta chain. Its antigen is unknown. This CDR3 is also generated by other DNA sequences in the sample. These data belong to a study of STAT5B mutations in CD4+ large granular lymphocyte leukemia. Broader study findings: Top patient clones used TRBV06 genes more often: 8/27 versus 2/35 in controls.

Repertoires were generated with immunoSEQ multiplex PCR, while TCRdb's copy carries only in-frame clones and drops some. The sample lists 25,000 to 35,000 clones; approximately 81% were seen once. Germline V CDR1 and CDR2: LGHNA, YSLEER. The CDR3 has 16 amino acids. With 3 bases clipped from V and 5 bases from J, the junction kept 4 bases outside the gene matches. The rearrangement joins TRBV4-3 to TRBJ2-5, with 15 bases lining up with TRBD2. Input material: CD4+ T cells from blood buffy coats. The sequence derives from a human donor in good health. CDR3 in DNA: TGCGCCAGCAGCCAGGGGACTAGCGGGGGGCGGGAGACCCAGTACTTC. Its protein product is CASSQGTSGGRETQYF.